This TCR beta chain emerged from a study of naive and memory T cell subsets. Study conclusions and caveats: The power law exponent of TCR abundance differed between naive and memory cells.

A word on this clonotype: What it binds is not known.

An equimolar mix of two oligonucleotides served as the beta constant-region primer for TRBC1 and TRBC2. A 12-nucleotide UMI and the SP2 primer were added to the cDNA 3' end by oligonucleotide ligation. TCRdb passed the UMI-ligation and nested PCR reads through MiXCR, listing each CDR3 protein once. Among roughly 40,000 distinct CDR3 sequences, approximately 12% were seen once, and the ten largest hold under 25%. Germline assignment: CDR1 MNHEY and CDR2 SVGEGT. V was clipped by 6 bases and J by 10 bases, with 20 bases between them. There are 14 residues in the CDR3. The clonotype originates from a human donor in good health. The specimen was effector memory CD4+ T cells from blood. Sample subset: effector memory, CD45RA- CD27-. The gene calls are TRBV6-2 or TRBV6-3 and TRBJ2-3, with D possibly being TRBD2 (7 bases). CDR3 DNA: TGTGCCAGCAGAGGGGGGACTAACCTTAGGGCGCAGTATTTT. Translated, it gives CASRGGTNLRAQYF.